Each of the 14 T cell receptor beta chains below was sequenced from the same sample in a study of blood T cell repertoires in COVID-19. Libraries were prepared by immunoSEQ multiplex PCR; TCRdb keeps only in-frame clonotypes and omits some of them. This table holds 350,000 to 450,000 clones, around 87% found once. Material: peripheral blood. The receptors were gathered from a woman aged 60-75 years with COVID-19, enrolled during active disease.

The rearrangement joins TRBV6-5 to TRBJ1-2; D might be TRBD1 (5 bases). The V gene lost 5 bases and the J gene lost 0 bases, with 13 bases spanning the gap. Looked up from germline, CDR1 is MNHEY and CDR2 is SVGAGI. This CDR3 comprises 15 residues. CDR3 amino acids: CASSLRGRANYGYTF. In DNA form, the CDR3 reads TGTGCCAGCAGTCTTCGGGGGAGAGCTAACTATGGCTACACCTTC.

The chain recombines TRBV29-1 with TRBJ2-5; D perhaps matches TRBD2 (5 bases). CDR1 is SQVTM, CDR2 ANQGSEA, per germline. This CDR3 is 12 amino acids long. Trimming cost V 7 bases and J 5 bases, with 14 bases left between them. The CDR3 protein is CSAVAGYETQYF. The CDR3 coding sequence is TGCAGCGCCGTTGCGGGTTATGAGACCCAGTACTTC.

CDR3 protein: CASSQLAISTDTQYF. The DNA of the CDR3 is TGCGCCAGCAGCCAGCTAGCGATTAGCACAGATACGCAGTATTTT. The chain carries TRBV4-1 and TRBJ2-3; the D gene is possibly TRBD2 (6 bases). V was trimmed by 3 bases and J by 0 bases, leaving 10 bases between them. CDR1 MGHRA and CDR2 YSYEKL come from the germline V gene. This CDR3 spans 15 amino acids.

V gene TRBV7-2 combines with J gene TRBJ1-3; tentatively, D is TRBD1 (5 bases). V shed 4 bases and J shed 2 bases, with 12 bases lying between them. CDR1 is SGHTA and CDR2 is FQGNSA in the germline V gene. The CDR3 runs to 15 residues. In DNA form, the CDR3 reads TGTGCCAGCAGCTCCTCGCGGGGCCCTGGAAACACCATATATTTT. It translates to CASSSSRGPGNTIYF. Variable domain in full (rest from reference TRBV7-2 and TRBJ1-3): GAGVSQSPSNKVTEKGKDVELRCDPISGHTALYWYRQSLGQGLEFLIYFQGNSAPDKSGLPSDRFSAERTGGSVSTLTIQRTQQEDSAVYLCASSSSRGPGNTIYFGEGSWLTVV.

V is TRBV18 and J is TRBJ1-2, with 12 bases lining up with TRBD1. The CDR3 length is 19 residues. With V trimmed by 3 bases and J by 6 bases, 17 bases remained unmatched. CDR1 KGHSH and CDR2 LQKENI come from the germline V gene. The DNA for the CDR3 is TGTGCCAGCTCACCTCCCAGCCCCGGGACAGGGGGCATTATCCATGGCTACACCTTC. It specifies CASSPPSPGTGGIIHGYTF.

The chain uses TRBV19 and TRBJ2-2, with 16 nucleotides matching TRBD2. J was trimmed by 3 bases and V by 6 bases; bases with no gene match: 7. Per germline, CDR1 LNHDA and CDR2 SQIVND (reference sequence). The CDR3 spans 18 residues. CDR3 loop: CASSTPGTSGGDTGELFF. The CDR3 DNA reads TGTGCCAGTAGCACTCCCGGGACTAGCGGGGGGGACACCGGGGAGCTGTTTTTT.

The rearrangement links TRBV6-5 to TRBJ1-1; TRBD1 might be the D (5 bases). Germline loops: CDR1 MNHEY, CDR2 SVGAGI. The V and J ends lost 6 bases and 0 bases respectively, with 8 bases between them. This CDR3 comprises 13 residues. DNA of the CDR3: TGTGCCAGCAGGCTACAGGTGAACACTGAAGCTTTCTTT. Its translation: CASRLQVNTEAFF.

The CDR3 DNA reads TGTGCCAGCAGCTCCGGTCATAACTACGAGCAGTACTTC. Encoded protein: CASSSGHNYEQYF. The chain is built from TRBV11-3 and TRBJ2-7; no firm D call. Germline values: CDR1 SGHNT, CDR2 YENEEA. V was trimmed by 4 bases and J by 3 bases, leaving 10 bases between them. The CDR3 has 13 amino acids.

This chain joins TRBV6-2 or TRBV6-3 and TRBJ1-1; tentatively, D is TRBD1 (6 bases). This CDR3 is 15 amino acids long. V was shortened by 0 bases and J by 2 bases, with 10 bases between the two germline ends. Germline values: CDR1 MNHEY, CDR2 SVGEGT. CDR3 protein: CASSYSGTLNTEAFF. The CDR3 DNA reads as TGTGCCAGCAGTTACTCAGGGACACTTAACACTGAAGCTTTCTTT.

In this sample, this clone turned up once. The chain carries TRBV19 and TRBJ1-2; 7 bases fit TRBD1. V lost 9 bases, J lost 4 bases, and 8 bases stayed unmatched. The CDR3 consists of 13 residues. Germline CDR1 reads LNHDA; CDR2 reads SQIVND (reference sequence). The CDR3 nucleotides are TGTGCCAGCTCAGGGGGGTGGGCCTATGGCTACACCTTC. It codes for CASSGGWAYGYTF.

Written as DNA, the CDR3 is TGTGCCATAGGGGGACAGGGGTCTAACAAATATGGCTACACCTTC. It specifies CAIGGQGSNKYGYTF. The gene calls are TRBV10-3 and TRBJ1-2; TRBD1 matches 10 bases. Trimming cost V 9 bases and J 5 bases; bases outside gene matches: 12. The CDR3 has 15 residues. Germline CDR1 and CDR2: ENHRY and SYGVKD.

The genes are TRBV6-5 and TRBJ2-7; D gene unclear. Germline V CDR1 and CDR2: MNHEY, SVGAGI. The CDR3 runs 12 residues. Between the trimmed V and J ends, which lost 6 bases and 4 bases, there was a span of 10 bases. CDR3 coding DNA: TGTGCCAGCAGGTCCTCTATTTACGAGCAGTACTTC. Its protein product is CASRSSIYEQYF.

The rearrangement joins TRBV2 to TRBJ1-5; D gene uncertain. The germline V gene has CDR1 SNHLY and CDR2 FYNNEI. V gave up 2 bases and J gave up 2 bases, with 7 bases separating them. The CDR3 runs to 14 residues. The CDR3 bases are TGTGCCAGCAGTGAATGGGGAGGCAATCAGCCCCAGCATTTT. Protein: CASSEWGGNQPQHF.

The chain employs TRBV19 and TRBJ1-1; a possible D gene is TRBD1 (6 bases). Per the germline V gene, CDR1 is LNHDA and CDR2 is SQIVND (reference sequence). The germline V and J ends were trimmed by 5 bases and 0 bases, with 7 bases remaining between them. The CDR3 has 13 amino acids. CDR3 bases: TGTGCCAGTAGTGGACAGCTGAACACTGAAGCTTTCTTT. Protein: CASSGQLNTEAFF.